This T cell receptor (beta chain) stems from a study of early T cells in non-severe SARS-CoV-2 infection (dated by TCRdb to the early 2020s). In terms of the full investigation: TCR sequencing used bulk RNA from unsorted whole blood, so alpha and beta chains could not be paired. Here is what the overall study found, with its caveats: VDJdb matching was skewed toward anti-spike CD8 responses and likely underestimated virus-specific expansions, missing private and CD4 specificities.

This clonotype was counted ten times or more. Its antigen specificity is not known. Per-nucleotide qualities are absent, and no much larger clonotype sits a single base away. Set within a cohort of healthcare workers in London, UK, this nested case-control study involved weekly PCR testing of nasopharyngeal swabs along with blood sampling. Healthcare workers were recruited during the week of the UK lockdown, between 23 and 31 March 2020, and followed weekly for up to roughly 15 weeks. Library prep was done by 5' RACE. Sequencing took place on a NextSeq 500. Unique molecular identifiers were attached to individual cDNA molecules in the TCR library protocol so that sequencing error and PCR bias could be corrected. Both TCR alpha and beta chains were sequenced, and tight co-correlation was observed between alpha and beta sequence abundances in each sample. The study's own analysis went as follows. Decombinator V4 was used to annotate TCR sequences for V gene, J gene and CDR3. Expanded TCRs were defined as changing significantly between any two time points under a Poisson model with p below 0.0001. TCR abundances were normalised to the total number of TCRs sequenced per sample and were expressed as counts per million. MAIT TCRs were defined by TRAV1-2 paired with TRAJ12, TRAJ20 or TRAJ33, and iNKT TCRs by TRAV10 paired with TRAJ18. VDJdb, accessed 1 November 2021, was searched for CMV, EBV and SARS-CoV-2 annotated TCRs, excluding TCRs annotated for multiple antigens. TCRdb itself trimmed the public reads at Q25 with fastp, ran MiXCR and retained productive beta chains. Rows merge per CDR3 protein into single entries with the most common DNA and genes. The V and J calls and clone size are TCRdb's, not the authors'. The sample has roughly 63,000 distinct CDR3 sequences on record, 12% of them singletons. The top ten clonotypes cover about 4% of the sample.

Per the germline V gene, SGHVS is the CDR1 and FQNEAQ is the CDR2. V has 5 bases trimmed and J has 3 bases trimmed; junction bases matching no gene number 5. The CDR3 starts with the cysteine, ends with the phenylalanine, and has 14 residues. The DNA shown is the 42-base CDR3, in frame from base 1. This clonotype was sampled from an adult who was a healthcare worker with PCR-confirmed SARS-CoV-2 infection or an uninfected control (not recorded which). The sequence links TRBV7-8 to TRBJ2-5; TRBD2 lines up with 8 middle nucleotides. The sample comprised whole blood. CDR3 reads: CASSKGLGEETQYF. At the DNA level, the sequence is TGTGCCAGCAGCAAGGGACTAGGTGAAGAGACCCAGTACTTC.